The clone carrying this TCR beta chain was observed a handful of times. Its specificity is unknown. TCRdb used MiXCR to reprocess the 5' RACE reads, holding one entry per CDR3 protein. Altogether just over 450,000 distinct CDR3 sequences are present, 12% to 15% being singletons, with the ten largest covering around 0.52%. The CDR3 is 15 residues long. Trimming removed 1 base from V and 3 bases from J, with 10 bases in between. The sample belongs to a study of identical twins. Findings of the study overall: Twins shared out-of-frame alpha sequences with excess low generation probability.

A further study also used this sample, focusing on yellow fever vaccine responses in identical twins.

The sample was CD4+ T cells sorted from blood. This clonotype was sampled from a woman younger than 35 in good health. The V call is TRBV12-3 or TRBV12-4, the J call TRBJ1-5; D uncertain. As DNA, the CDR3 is TGTGCCAGCAGTTTAGGCCAGGCCTACAATCAGCCCCAGCATTTT. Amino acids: CASSLGQAYNQPQHF.